This entry lists 32 T cell receptor beta chains sequenced from one sample in a study of blood T cell repertoires in COVID-19. Sequenced by immunoSEQ multiplex PCR; TCRdb stores in-frame clones only, minus some. The sample consists of about 95,000 clones, roughly four fifths of them appearing once. The sequencing sample was made of peripheral blood. These receptors all come from a human donor in a cohort sampled during active COVID-19.

The CDR3 DNA reads as TGTGCCAGTAGTAACCGGGACAGGGGGAGCACCGGGGAGCTGTTTTTT. It encodes CASSNRDRGSTGELFF. The chain recombines TRBV19 with TRBJ2-2; 11 bases are shared with TRBD1. The CDR3 has 16 residues. Germline trimming cut 4 bases from V and 4 bases from J; bases unmatched to any gene: 5. Germline V gives CDR1 LNHDA, CDR2 SQIVND (reference sequence). The entire variable domain, with the rest obtained from reference TRBV19 and TRBJ2-2, is as follows: DGGITQSPKYLFRKEGQNVTLSCEQNLNHDAMYWYRQDPGQGLRLIYYSQIVNDFQKGDIAEGYSVSREKKESFPLTVTSAQKNPTAFYLCASSNRDRGSTGELFFGEGSRLTVL.

This clone was found once. The gene calls are TRBV10-3 and TRBJ2-3; D not certain. This CDR3 is built from 14 residues. CDR1 ENHRY and CDR2 SYGVKD come from the germline V gene. Trimming removed 1 base at V and 0 bases at J, with 5 bases between. CDR3 residues: CAISEYQSTDTQYF. Here the CDR3 DNA reads TGTGCCATCAGTGAGTATCAGAGCACAGATACGCAGTATTTT.

The genes are TRBV3-1 (or the pseudogene TRBV3-2) and TRBJ1-2; 7 nucleotides line up with TRBD1. Trimming took 2 bases from V and 8 from J; bases not matched to a gene: 8. CDR3 size: 14 residues. Germline V CDR1 and CDR2: LGHDT, YNNKEL (reference sequence). The CDR3 DNA sequence: TGTGCCAGCAGCCAACTAAGACAGGGTTGGGGCTACACCTTC. Residues: CASSQLRQGWGYTF.

The chain couples TRBV6-2 or TRBV6-3 to TRBJ2-1; 8 positions match TRBD2. This CDR3 is 16 amino acids long. Germline values: CDR1 MNHEY, CDR2 SVGEGT. V lost 2 bases, J lost 6 bases, and 9 bases stayed unmatched. The CDR3 spells CASSYTGGGRFNEQFF. CDR3 sequence (DNA): TGTGCCAGCAGTTACACCGGGGGGGGCCGTTTCAATGAGCAGTTCTTC.

The DNA of the CDR3 is TGCGCCAGCAGCTTGGGGGACAGGGGTGTTTCCGGGAGGGCCGCAGATACGCAGTATTTT. This sequence encodes CASSLGDRGVSGRAADTQYF. The rearrangement links TRBV5-1 to TRBJ2-3; 10 bases are shared with TRBD1. The CDR3 consists of 20 residues. Germline CDR1 SGHRS, CDR2 YFSETQ. The ends lost 0 bases at V and 4 bases at J; junction bases unmatched: 17.

This clone appeared once. The chain combines TRBV27 with TRBJ2-7; 8 nucleotides agree with TRBD1. The CDR3 has 15 amino acids. The germline V gene encodes CDR1 MNHEY and CDR2 SMNVEV (reference sequence). With V trimmed by 4 bases and J by 7 bases, 12 bases remained unmatched. The CDR3 sequence: CASSSPGTGVPEQYF. DNA of the CDR3: TGTGCCAGCAGTTCCCCCGGGACAGGAGTTCCGGAGCAGTACTTC.

This chain connects TRBV18 to TRBJ2-7; 7 positions agree with TRBD1. CDR3 length: 14 residues. Losses at the gene ends were 3 bases for V and 1 base for J; bases not matched to a gene: 3. Per the germline V gene, CDR1 is KGHSH and CDR2 is LQKENI. The CDR3 spells CASSPPGGSYEQYF. The CDR3 region has the DNA TGTGCCAGCTCACCTCCAGGGGGTTCCTACGAGCAGTACTTC.

J is TRBJ1-5 and V is TRBV19; TRBD1 agrees at 10 bases. The V segment lost 4 bases and the J segment 6 bases; nucleotides outside the gene matches: 9. Germline V gene data show CDR1 as LNHDA and CDR2 as SQIVND (reference sequence). CDR3 size: 16 residues. CDR3: CASSTTRGTGVQPQHF. The CDR3, as DNA: TGTGCCAGTAGTACAACAAGAGGGACAGGGGTTCAGCCCCAGCATTTT. The full variable domain, its missing parts supplied by reference TRBV19 and TRBJ1-5, is DGGITQSPKYLFRKEGQNVTLSCEQNLNHDAMYWYRQDPGQGLRLIYYSQIVNDFQKGDIAEGYSVSREKKESFPLTVTSAQKNPTAFYLCASSTTRGTGVQPQHFGDGTRLSIL.

Notes on this clone: At the DNA level, this CDR3 is encoded by other sequences in the same sample as well. The V gene is TRBV10-3, the J gene TRBJ2-7, with D perhaps matching TRBD1 (6 bases). The germline gives CDR1 ENHRY, CDR2 SYGVKD. The CDR3 consists of 15 residues. Trimming stripped 5 bases from V and 7 bases from J, with 21 bases between. CDR3 amino acids: CAISLTGSGHYEQYF. CDR3 nucleotide sequence: TGTGCCATCAGTCTCACAGGGTCAGGGCACTATGAGCAGTACTTC.

In DNA form, the CDR3 reads TGTGCCAGCAGCCCCCGTGTGAGAAAAGGCAATCAGCCCCAGCATTTT. This encodes CASSPRVRKGNQPQHF. The chain is built from TRBV9 and TRBJ1-5; no definite D call. V was shortened by 4 bases and J by 2 bases, with 16 bases between the two germline ends. The CDR3 is 16 amino acids. Germline V gene lookup returns CDR1 SGDLS and CDR2 YYNGEE.

CDR3 region: CASLGTGGRKKLFF. Written as DNA, the CDR3 is TGTGCCAGCCTAGGGACAGGGGGGCGAAAAAAACTGTTTTTT. The chain has TRBV6-6 and TRBJ1-4; 11 bases line up with TRBD1. This CDR3 has 14 amino acids. The V gene's germline CDR1 is MNHNY and CDR2 SVGAGI (reference sequence). J gave up 9 bases and V 8 bases, and 8 bases lay outside the gene matches.

This clone was counted once. The CDR3 DNA reads TGCGCCAGCAGCCATATAAGGGGTGAGACTGGAAACACCATATATTTT. Protein: CASSHIRGETGNTIYF. This chain connects TRBV4-1 to TRBJ1-3, with D possibly matching TRBD1 (5 bases). Germline-derived CDR1 and CDR2 are MGHRA and YSYEKL. The CDR3 has 16 amino acids. The V and J ends lost 3 bases and 2 bases respectively, with 14 bases between them.

This clone was detected once. The genes are TRBV19 and TRBJ1-2, with D perhaps matching TRBD1 (5 bases). This CDR3 spans 12 amino acids. The V gene lost 10 bases and the J gene lost 4 bases, with 13 bases spanning the gap. Germline CDR1 is LNHDA and CDR2 is SQIVND (reference sequence). CDR3 sequence reads: CATRDRGYGYTF. CDR3 bases: TGTGCCACCCGAGACAGAGGCTATGGCTACACCTTC.

This clone was observed once. The CDR3 DNA sequence: TGCGCCAGCAGCCCGCCGACTAGCGGGATTAACTACGAGCAGTACTTC. Protein: CASSPPTSGINYEQYF. The chain uses TRBV5-1 and TRBJ2-7; 11 bases align to TRBD2. Germline loops: CDR1 SGHRS, CDR2 YFSETQ. The V and J ends lost 4 bases and 3 bases, in that order; junction bases with no gene match: 9. This CDR3 is 16 amino acids long.

V is TRBV19 and J is TRBJ1-2; no clear D gene. The CDR3 has 13 amino acids. The V gene's germline CDR1 is LNHDA and CDR2 SQIVND (reference sequence). Trimming pared 4 bases from V and 5 bases from J, leaving 11 bases between. The CDR3 sequence is CASSTGAIYGYTF. DNA of the CDR3: TGTGCCAGTAGTACAGGTGCCATATATGGCTACACCTTC.

The chain combines TRBV6-5 with TRBJ2-7; D perhaps matches TRBD1 (6 bases). The CDR3 has 11 amino acids. V was pared by 9 bases and J by 5 bases, with 11 bases between. Germline values: CDR1 MNHEY, CDR2 SVGAGI. The CDR3, as DNA: TGTGCCAGGGCTGGGGGCCACGAGCAGTACTTC. This gives the protein CARAGGHEQYF.

The genes are TRBV6-5 and TRBJ2-7, with D possibly TRBD1 on 5 matching bases. There are 13 residues in the CDR3. The V and J ends lost 7 bases and 4 bases respectively, with 14 bases between them. Per the germline V gene, CDR1 is MNHEY and CDR2 is SVGAGI. The CDR3 coding sequence is TGTGCCAGCACCTCGCGGCAGGGTTACGAGCAGTACTTC. Its translation is CASTSRQGYEQYF.

In regard to this clone: The limits of the CDR3 on the DNA are not certain, so only TCRdb's listed CDR3 is given. The rearrangement joins TRBV7-3 to TRBJ1-1; no check of the table's D call, TRBD1, against the DNA was made. The CDR3 adds up to 13 amino acids, both ends counted. Germline V CDR1 and CDR2: SGHTA, FQGTGA. CDR3 sequence: CASSFGSGTAGFF.

This sequence joins TRBV28 and TRBJ2-7; 8 nucleotides agree with TRBD2. With V trimmed by 6 bases and J by 6 bases, 7 bases remained unmatched. The CDR3 loop spans 13 amino acids. The germline V gene encodes CDR1 MDHEN and CDR2 SYDVKM. The CDR3 loop is CASREGLAGEQYF. The CDR3 DNA is TGTGCCAGCAGGGAAGGACTAGCCGGCGAGCAGTACTTC.

The chain joins TRBV10-3 to TRBJ1-2; D is uncertain. V lost 1 base, J lost 5 bases, and 14 bases lay in between. This CDR3 comprises 15 residues. Looked up from germline, CDR1 is ENHRY and CDR2 is SYGVKD. For the CDR3, the DNA is TGTGCCATCAGTGAGTTTCAGTGGAGTCGTTATGGCTACACCTTC. Protein sequence: CAISEFQWSRYGYTF.

The genes are TRBV4-3 and TRBJ1-2; 9 bases fit TRBD1. CDR3 size: 16 residues. V dropped 3 bases and J dropped 2; count of bases not matched to a gene: 7. Germline V gene data show CDR1 as LGHNA and CDR2 as YSLEER. The CDR3 is CASSQGTGGPNYGYTF. The CDR3 region has the DNA TGCGCCAGCAGCCAGGGTACAGGGGGCCCGAACTATGGCTACACCTTC.

This clone has only one observation. The chain employs TRBV6-2 or TRBV6-3 and TRBJ1-2; D gene uncertain. V was cut by 0 bases and J by 8 bases, with 10 bases left in between. The CDR3 covers 13 residues. Germline V gene sequence: CDR1 MNHEY, CDR2 SVGEGT. The CDR3 is CASSYSYERGYTF. CDR3 in DNA: TGTGCCAGCAGTTACTCGTACGAACGGGGCTACACCTTC.

The J gene is TRBJ2-7, the V gene TRBV7-8; TRBD2 aligns across 12 bases. The CDR3 has 17 residues. The V segment lost 3 bases and the J segment 9 bases; nucleotides outside the gene matches: 15. Germline CDR1 and CDR2: SGHVS and FQNEAQ. The CDR3 bases are TGTGCCAGCAGCTTTTCTTCCCCGGGACTAGCGGGTGGGGTGCAGTACTTC. Amino acid sequence: CASSFSSPGLAGGVQYF. Full variable domain (rest looked up from reference TRBV7-8 and TRBJ2-7): GAGVSQSPRYKVAKRGQDVALRCDPISGHVSLFWYQQALGQGPEFLTYFQNEAQLDKSGLPSDRFFAERPEGSVSTLKIQRTQQEDSAVYLCASSFSSPGLAGGVQYFGPGTRLTVT.

V usage is TRBV9 and J usage is TRBJ2-1; TRBD2 aligns across 10 bases. CDR1 and CDR2 from the germline V gene are SGDLS and YYNGEE. The CDR3 extends over 15 amino acids. V lost 4 bases and J lost 5; bases outside the gene matches: 6. The CDR3 region has the DNA TGTGCCAGCAGCCCAGCGGGAGGGCCGGACAATGAGCAGTTCTTC. Protein product: CASSPAGGPDNEQFF. Filled out from reference TRBV9 and TRBJ2-1, the complete variable domain reads DSGVTQTPKHLITATGQRVTLRCSPRSGDLSVYWYQQSLDQGLQFLIQYYNGEERAKGNILERFSAQQFPDLHSELNLSSLELGDSALYFCASSPAGGPDNEQFFGPGTRLTVL.

The rearrangement links TRBV5-1 to TRBJ1-5; no definite D call. This CDR3 contains 15 residues. Germline V gives CDR1 SGHRS, CDR2 YFSETQ. Trimming stripped 0 bases from V and 4 bases from J, with 11 bases between. As DNA, the CDR3 is TGCGCCAGCAGCTTGGGGCCCCAGTTGAATCAGCCCCAGCATTTT. As protein: CASSLGPQLNQPQHF.

The V call is TRBV5-1, the J call TRBJ1-6; D is perhaps TRBD1 (5 bases). This CDR3 region has 16 residues. V was cut by 1 base and J by 7 bases, with 15 bases left in between. Looked up from germline, CDR1 is SGHRS and CDR2 is YFSETQ. The CDR3 coding sequence is TGCGCCAGCAGCTTGACCGGACAATTCGTAAATTCACCCCTCCACTTT. It is translated as CASSLTGQFVNSPLHF.

The rearrangement uses TRBV7-8 and TRBJ2-1; 13 positions agree with TRBD2. Trimming took 5 bases from V and 7 from J; bases not matched to a gene: 2. The germline CDR1 and CDR2 sequences are SGHVS and FQNEAQ. This CDR3 has 14 residues. Here the CDR3 reads CASSPGLAGNEQFF. The CDR3 DNA reads as TGTGCCAGCAGCCCGGGACTAGCGGGAAATGAGCAGTTCTTC.

The J gene is TRBJ2-2, the V gene TRBV19; 12 bases are a match to TRBD2. After removal of 5 bases from V and 7 bases from J, the junction contained 11 bases not matched to a gene. CDR1 is LNHDA and CDR2 is SQIVND in the germline V gene (reference sequence). CDR3 length: 17 amino acids. The DNA of the CDR3 is TGTGCCAGTAGTTCGACGACTAGCGGGAGAATGGGCGGGGAGCTGTTTTTT. Protein sequence: CASSSTTSGRMGGELFF.

The chain has TRBV28 and TRBJ2-7; TRBD2 might be the D (6 bases). Germline loops: CDR1 MDHEN, CDR2 SYDVKM. Trimming left V 3 bases short and J 2 bases short, with 17 bases between. The CDR3 loop spans 16 amino acids. CDR3 sequence: CASSLVEGLGTYEQYF. CDR3 DNA: TGTGCCAGCAGTTTGGTGGAGGGGCTTGGTACCTACGAGCAGTACTTC. Using reference TRBV28 and TRBJ2-7 for the parts outside the CDR3, the full variable domain is DVKVTQSSRYLVKRTGEKVFLECVQDMDHENMFWYRQDPGLGLRLIYFSYDVKMKEKGDIPEGYSVSREKKERFSLILESASTNQTSMYLCASSLVEGLGTYEQYFGPGTRLTVT.

The chain couples TRBV2 to TRBJ1-3, with 7 bases matching TRBD1. V shed 6 bases and J 5 bases; nucleotides not matched to a gene: 10. The CDR3 is 15 amino acids. Germline loops: CDR1 SNHLY, CDR2 FYNNEI. The CDR3 DNA is TGTGCCAGCAGCAACACAGGGGAGAATCGAAACACCATATATTTT. Translating gives CASSNTGENRNTIYF.

The chain joins TRBV9 to TRBJ1-1; D is possibly TRBD1 (6 bases). V was cut by 0 bases and J by 5 bases, with 11 bases left in between. The CDR3 consists of 14 residues. Germline-derived CDR1 and CDR2 are SGDLS and YYNGEE. In DNA, the CDR3 is TGTGCCAGCAGCGTAGTGGGGGCTCGGACTGAAGCTTTCTTT. Encoded protein: CASSVVGARTEAFF.

The rearrangement uses TRBV5-1 and TRBJ2-1; 7 bases map to TRBD2. CDR3 length equals 15 residues. Germline CDR1 is SGHRS and CDR2 is YFSETQ. J gave up 4 bases and V 3 bases, and 7 bases lay outside the gene matches. CDR3 amino acids: CASSSASGAYNEQFF. As DNA, the CDR3 is TGCGCCAGCAGCTCGGCTAGCGGAGCGTACAATGAGCAGTTCTTC.